Listed here is a single T cell receptor beta chain. In this sample, this clonotype turned up a few times. Its antigen specificity is not known. Nothing much larger sits one base from this clone, and base qualities are not available. The sample's treatment or condition, from its label and the paper: live attenuated yellow fever vaccine strain. Two biological replicates of bulk PBMCs were collected at each blood-draw timepoint. A standard Ficoll-Paque protocol was used to isolate PBMCs from peripheral blood. RNA was extracted with TriZol from bulk PBMCs, CD4 and CD8 fractions, and dextramer-positive and dextramer-negative fractions. The data were produced on an Illumina NovaSeq 6000. TCR cDNA was synthesized by 5'RACE template switching, through which a universal primer site and unique molecular identifiers were introduced. Priming of cDNA synthesis was performed from both the TCR alpha and TCR beta constant segments. Libraries were amplified in two PCR steps, with sample barcodes and sequencing adapters added in the second step. Sequencing of the libraries was done on either Illumina HiSeq 2500 (2x100 bp) or NovaSeq (2x150 bp). In the paper's pipeline: MIGEC handled demultiplexing of reads and collapsing into UMI consensus sequences, while MiXCR performed V(D)J alignment. Vaccine-responding clonotypes were defined with edgeR using replicate PBMC samples, requiring FDR below 0.01 and a log2 fold change above 5 up to day 15. CD4 or CD8 identity was assigned to each bulk clonotype according to whether the clonotype was present at higher abundance in the sequenced CD4 repertoire or the sequenced CD8 repertoire. TCRdb reprocessing: public reads trimmed at Q25 with fastp, clones called with MiXCR, in-frame beta chains kept. Every entry covers one CDR3 protein and lists the most common genes and DNA from its rows. TCRdb, not the original authors, processed these V and J calls. This sample lists around 300,000 distinct CDR3 sequences; about 4% were detected once. The top ten clones comprise just under 25% of the sample.

These data come from a study of T cells after yellow fever vaccination (dated by TCRdb to between 2018 and 2020). About the full investigation: The SMART-Seq v4 Ultra Low Input RNA kit was used to prepare libraries from fractions with low cell numbers. To follow T-cell clones before and after primary and booster YFV17D yellow fever vaccination, bulk TCR alpha and beta repertoires were sequenced over time. Two healthy male donors, one aged 18 to 30 and one aged 30 to 39 years, made up the cohort. Blood samples were taken at several timepoints before and after primary and secondary immunization, and bulk PBMC replicates and cell subsets were isolated.

CDR1 is given as DFQATT and CDR2 as SNEGSKA, both from the germline V gene (reference sequence). V loses 1 base, J loses 0 bases, and the germline ends lie 11 bases apart. The CDR3 numbers 15 residues from cysteine through phenylalanine. The entry retains the CDR3 DNA only, 45 bases that are in frame from base 1. Study-wide findings and limitations: Because only a couple of donors were included in the study, the extent to which the findings can be generalized is limited. Most clones expanded after primary vaccination were re-detected after the booster (almost 98% of CD4 and around 86% of CD8), suggesting broad memory maintenance. Compared with the primary T-cell response, the secondary T-cell response was weaker but faster, peaking on day 5 rather than day 15. Computational filtering was needed because FACS-sorted repertoires could contain abundant contaminating clonotypes from the bulk population. A small share of clonotypes occurred in both CD4 and CD8 compartments, likely arising from convergent recombination.

This receptor was obtained from a man aged 18 to 29 who received the YFV17D yellow fever vaccine. The V gene is TRBV20-1 and the J gene is TRBJ2-3; the D gene assignment is ambiguous. The material was PBMCs, obtained 5 days after the yellow fever booster vaccination. The sequenced DNA: TGCAGTGCTAGAGTCCCCGGGCGTAGCACAGATACGCAGTATTTT. This is translated as CSARVPGRSTDTQYF.